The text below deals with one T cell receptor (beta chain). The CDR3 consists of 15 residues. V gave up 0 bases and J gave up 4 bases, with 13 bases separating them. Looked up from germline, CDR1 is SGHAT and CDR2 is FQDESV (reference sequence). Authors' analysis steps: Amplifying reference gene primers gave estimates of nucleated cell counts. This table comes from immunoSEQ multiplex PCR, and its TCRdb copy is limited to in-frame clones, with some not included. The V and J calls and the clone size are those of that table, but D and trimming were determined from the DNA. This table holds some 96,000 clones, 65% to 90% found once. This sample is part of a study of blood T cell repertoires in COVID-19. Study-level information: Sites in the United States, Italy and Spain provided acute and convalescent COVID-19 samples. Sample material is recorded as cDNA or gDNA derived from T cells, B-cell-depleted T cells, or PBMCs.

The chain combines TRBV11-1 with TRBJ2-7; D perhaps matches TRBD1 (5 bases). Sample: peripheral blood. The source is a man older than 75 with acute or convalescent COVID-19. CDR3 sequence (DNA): TGTGCCAGCAGCTTAGCGGGGCCAGGGTTGTACGAGCAGTACTTC. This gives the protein CASSLAGPGLYEQYF. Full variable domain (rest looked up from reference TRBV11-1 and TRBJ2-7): EAEVAQSPRYKITEKSQAVAFWCDPISGHATLYWYRQILGQGPELLVQFQDESVVDDSQLPKDRFSAERLKGVDSTLKIQPAELGDSAMYLCASSLAGPGLYEQYFGPGTRLTVT.